This T cell receptor beta chain was obtained from a study of technical replicates of blood from several donors (dated by TCRdb to the late 2010s). Receptor amplification or capture employed the immunoSEQ multiplex PCR assay. TCRdb obtained this table from immuneACCESS and retained in-frame rearrangements with V and J assigned. These tables miss some clones; where compared with another copy, unresolved V genes account for less than half of the shortfall, and the remainder is unexplained. The sample profile shows 79,000 or so clones; around 96% of them were found once. 0.3% to 0.35% of the sample belongs to the ten largest clones. Turning to this clone: Its antigen has not been determined. No much larger clonotype is one base removed from it; base qualities were not supplied.

The receptor was isolated from a human donor in good health. Sequences were obtained from T cells isolated from PBMCs.

The DNA reads TGTGCCAGCAGCCTAGCGGGAATGAGCTACGAGCAGTACTTC. Its translation is CASSLAGMSYEQYF. The rearrangement combines TRBV9 with TRBJ2-7, with TRBD2 matching 9 junction bases. The CDR3 has 14 amino acids, counting the end cysteine and phenylalanine. CDR3 DNA is the only sequence kept; it has 42 bases, read in frame from the first base. Relative to germline, V is missing 4 bases and J is missing 3 bases, with 5 bases of the junction outside any gene match. As encoded in the germline V gene, CDR1 is SGDLS while CDR2 is YYNGEE.